This T cell receptor (beta chain) derives from a study of neoadjuvant nivolumab and ipilimumab in lung cancer. Background on the study: Nivolumab 3 mg/kg was given days 1, 15 and 29, plus ipilimumab 1 mg/kg day 1 in combination.

Looked up from germline, CDR1 is SQVTM and CDR2 is ANQGSEA. Trimming stripped 1 base from V and 3 bases from J, with 10 bases between. This CDR3 contains 13 residues. Regarding this clone: Its antigen is not known.

Findings and caveats of the study: TCR receptors were sequenced in few samples. TCR richness and clonality were higher in tumors than adjacent uninvolved lung.

Method: immunoSEQ multiplex PCR; TCRdb's copy keeps in-frame clones and lacks some. This sample yields 24,000 or so clones, of which more than 70% are seen a single time; under 8% belongs to the top ten. The receptor was isolated from an adult with non-small cell lung cancer. This sample comprised peripheral blood, obtained before neoadjuvant nivolumab, alone or with ipilimumab. The J gene is TRBJ2-7, the V gene TRBV29-1; D may match TRBD1 or TRBD2 (5 bases each). CDR3 protein: CSVEGGPDYEQYF. CDR3 sequence (DNA): TGCAGCGTTGAAGGGGGACCCGACTACGAGCAGTACTTC.